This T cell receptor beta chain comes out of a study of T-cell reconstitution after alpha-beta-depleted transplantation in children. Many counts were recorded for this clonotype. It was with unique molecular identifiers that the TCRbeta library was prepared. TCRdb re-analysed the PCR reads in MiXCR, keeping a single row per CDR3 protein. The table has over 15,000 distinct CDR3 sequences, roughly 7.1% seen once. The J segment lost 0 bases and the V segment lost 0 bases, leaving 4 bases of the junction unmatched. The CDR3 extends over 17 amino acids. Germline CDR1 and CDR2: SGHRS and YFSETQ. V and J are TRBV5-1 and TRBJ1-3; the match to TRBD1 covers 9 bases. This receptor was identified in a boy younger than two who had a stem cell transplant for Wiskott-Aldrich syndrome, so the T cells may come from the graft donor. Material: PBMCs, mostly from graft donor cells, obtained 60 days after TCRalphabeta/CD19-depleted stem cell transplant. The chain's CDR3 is CASSLGLGQGSGNTIYF. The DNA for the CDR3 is TGCGCCAGCAGCTTGGGCCTGGGACAGGGCTCTGGAAACACCATATATTTT. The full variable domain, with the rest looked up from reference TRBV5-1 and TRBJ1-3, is KAGVTQTPRYLIKTRGQQVTLSCSPISGHRSVSWYQQTPGQGLQFLFEYFSETQRNKGNFPGRFSGRQFSNSRSEMNVSTLELGDSALYLCASSLGLGQGSGNTIYFGEGSWLTVV.